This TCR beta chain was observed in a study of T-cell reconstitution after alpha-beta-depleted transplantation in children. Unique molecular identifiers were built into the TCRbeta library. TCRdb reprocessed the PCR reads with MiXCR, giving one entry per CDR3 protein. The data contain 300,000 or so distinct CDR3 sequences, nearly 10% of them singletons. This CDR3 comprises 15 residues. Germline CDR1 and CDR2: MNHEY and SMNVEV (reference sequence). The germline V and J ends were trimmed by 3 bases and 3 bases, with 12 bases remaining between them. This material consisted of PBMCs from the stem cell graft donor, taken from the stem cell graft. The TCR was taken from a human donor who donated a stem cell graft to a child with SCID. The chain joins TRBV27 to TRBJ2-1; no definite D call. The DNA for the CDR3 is TGTGCCAGCAGTTTGGATTCCCGGATCTACAATGAGCAGTTCTTC. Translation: CASSLDSRIYNEQFF.